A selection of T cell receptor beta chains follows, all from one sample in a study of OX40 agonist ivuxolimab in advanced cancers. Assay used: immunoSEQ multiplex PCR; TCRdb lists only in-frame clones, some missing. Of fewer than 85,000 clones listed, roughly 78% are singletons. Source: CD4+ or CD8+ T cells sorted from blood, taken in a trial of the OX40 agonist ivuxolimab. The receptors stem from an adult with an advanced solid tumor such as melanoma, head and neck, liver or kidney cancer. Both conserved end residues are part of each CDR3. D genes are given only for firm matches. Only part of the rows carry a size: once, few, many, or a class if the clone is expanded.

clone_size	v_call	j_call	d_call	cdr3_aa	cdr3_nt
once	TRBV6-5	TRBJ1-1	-	CASSYSPSDTEAFF	TGTGCCAGCAGTTACAGCCCATCGGACACTGAAGCTTTCTTT
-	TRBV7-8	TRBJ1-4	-	CASSLDLGAKPEKLFF	TGTGCCAGCAGCTTAGATCTGGGGGCGAAGCCAGAAAAACTGTTTTTT
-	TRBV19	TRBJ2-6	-	CATALRANVLTF	TGTGCCACCGCTCTGAGGGCCAACGTCCTGACTTTC
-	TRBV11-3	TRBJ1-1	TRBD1	CASSLDRGGTEAFF	TGTGCCAGCAGCTTGGACAGGGGAGGTACTGAAGCTTTCTTT
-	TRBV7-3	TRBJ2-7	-	CASSLGPRSYEQYF	TGTGCCAGCAGCTTGGGGCCCAGATCCTACGAGCAGTACTTC
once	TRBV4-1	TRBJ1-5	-	CASSQDPQVQIKAQHF	TGCGCCAGCAGCCAAGATCCCCAGGTCCAAATCAAGGCCCAGCATTTT
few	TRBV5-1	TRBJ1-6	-	CASSLETPYNSPLHF	TGCGCCAGCAGCTTGGAGACACCCTATAATTCACCCCTCCACTTT
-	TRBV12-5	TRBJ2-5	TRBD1	CASGFTQGNQETQYF	TGTGCTAGTGGTTTCACACAGGGGAATCAGGAGACCCAGTACTTC
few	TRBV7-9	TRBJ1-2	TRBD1	CASSLGDSYGYTF	TGTGCCAGCAGCTTAGGGGACAGCTATGGCTACACCTTC
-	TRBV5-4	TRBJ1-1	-	CASSVGRAGTEAFF	TGTGCCAGCAGTGTAGGCCGGGCCGGGACTGAAGCTTTCTTT
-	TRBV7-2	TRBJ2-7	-	CASSVVTASYEQYF	TGTGCCAGCAGCGTAGTAACAGCCTCCTACGAGCAGTACTTC
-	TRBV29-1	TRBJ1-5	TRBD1	CSVAGTASNQPQHF	TGCAGCGTTGCCGGGACAGCTAGCAATCAGCCCCAGCATTTT
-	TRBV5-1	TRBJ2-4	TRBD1	CASSLWGQGATKNIQYF	TGCGCCAGCAGCTTGTGGGGACAGGGGGCAACCAAAAACATTCAGTACTTC
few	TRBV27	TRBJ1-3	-	CATRAPWMNTIYF	TGTGCCACCCGGGCCCCTTGGATGAACACCATATATTTT
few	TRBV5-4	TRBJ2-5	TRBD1	CASSIPGGGGETQYF	TGTGCCAGCAGCATTCCAGGGGGCGGAGGGGAGACCCAGTACTTC
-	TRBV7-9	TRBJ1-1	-	CATTNRTVFTEAFF	TGTGCCACCACCAATCGGACAGTATTCACTGAAGCTTTCTTT
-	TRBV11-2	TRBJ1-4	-	CASSYSASNEKLFF	TGTGCCAGCAGCTACAGTGCATCTAATGAAAAACTGTTTTTT
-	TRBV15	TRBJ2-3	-	CATSRTGGVDTQYF	TGTGCCACCAGCAGGACAGGAGGGGTAGATACGCAGTATTTT
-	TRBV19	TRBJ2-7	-	CASSTTARREQYF	TGTGCCAGTAGTACGACCGCCAGGAGGGAGCAGTACTTC
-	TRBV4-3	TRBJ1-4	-	CASSQGRQNEKLFF	TGCGCCAGCAGCCAAGGTCGGCAAAATGAAAAACTGTTTTTT
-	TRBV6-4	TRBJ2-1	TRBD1	CASSAGGARVGEQFF	TGTGCCAGCAGCGCAGGGGGCGCACGGGTTGGCGAGCAGTTCTTC
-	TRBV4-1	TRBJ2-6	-	CASSQDPGGSGANVLTF	TGCGCCAGCAGCCAAGATCCCGGGGGCTCTGGGGCCAACGTCCTGACTTTC
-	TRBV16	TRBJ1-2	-	CASSQGQGEGYTF	TGTGCCAGCAGCCAGGGGCAGGGTGAAGGCTACACCTTC
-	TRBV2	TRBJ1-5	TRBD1	CASSEIGGRQPQHF	TGTGCCAGCAGTGAAATAGGGGGCCGACAGCCCCAGCATTTT
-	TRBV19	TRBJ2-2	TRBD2	CASRGEGNLAGTGELFF	TGTGCCAGTAGGGGGGAGGGGAATCTAGCCGGCACCGGGGAGCTGTTTTTT
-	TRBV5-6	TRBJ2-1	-	CASSLYLAQQYNEQFF	TGTGCCAGCAGCTTATACCTAGCGCAACAGTACAATGAGCAGTTCTTC
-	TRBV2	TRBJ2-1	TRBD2	CASSELLAGYNEQFF	TGTGCCAGCAGCGAATTACTAGCGGGCTACAATGAGCAGTTCTTC
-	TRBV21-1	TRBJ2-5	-	CARWGGAETQYF	TGTGCCAGATGGGGGGGAGCGGAGACCCAGTACTTC
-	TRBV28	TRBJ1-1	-	CASSLLAHQAAFF	TGTGCCAGCAGTTTATTGGCACATCAGGCAGCTTTCTTT
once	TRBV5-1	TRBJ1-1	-	CASSLGSGAMDTEAFF	TGCGCCAGCAGCTTGGGATCAGGGGCCATGGACACTGAAGCTTTCTTT
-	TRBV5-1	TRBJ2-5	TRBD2	CASSSGLAVQETQYF	TGCGCCAGCAGCTCGGGACTAGCGGTGCAAGAGACCCAGTACTTC
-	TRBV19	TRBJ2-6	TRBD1	CASSIGQPRTGGAGANVLTF	TGTGCCAGTAGTATAGGCCAACCCCGGACAGGGGGCGCCGGGGCCAACGTCCTGACTTTC
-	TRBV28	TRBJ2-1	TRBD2	CASSPGTGGLAGGPYRNNEQFF	TGTGCCAGCAGTCCCGGGACAGGGGGACTAGCGGGAGGACCCTATCGAAACAATGAGCAGTTCTTC
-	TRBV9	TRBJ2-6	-	CASSVVAAGANVLTF	TGTGCCAGCAGCGTAGTGGCAGCTGGGGCCAACGTCCTGACTTTC
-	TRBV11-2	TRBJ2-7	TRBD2	CASSYPASGNPEQYF	TGTGCCAGCAGCTATCCCGCTAGCGGGAATCCCGAGCAGTACTTC
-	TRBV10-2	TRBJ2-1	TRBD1	CASSARQGASNEQFF	TGCGCCAGCAGCGCTAGGCAGGGGGCATCCAATGAGCAGTTCTTC
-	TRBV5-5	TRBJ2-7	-	CASSLGGGTYEQYF	TGTGCCAGCAGCTTGGGTGGAGGGACCTACGAGCAGTACTTC
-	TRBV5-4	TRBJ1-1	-	CASSFDVNTEAFF	TGTGCCAGCAGCTTCGACGTGAACACTGAAGCTTTCTTT
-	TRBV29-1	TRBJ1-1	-	CSVDRRHNINTEAFF	TGCAGCGTTGATCGCCGACACAACATCAACACTGAAGCTTTCTTT
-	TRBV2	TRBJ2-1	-	CASRSNSYNEQFF	TGTGCCAGCAGGAGCAACTCCTACAATGAGCAGTTCTTC
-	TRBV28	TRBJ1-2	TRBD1	CASRIDRVAYGYTF	TGTGCCAGCAGGATTGACAGGGTTGCCTATGGCTACACCTTC
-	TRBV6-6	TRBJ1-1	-	CASSYLEKAFF	TGTGCCAGCAGTTACCTCGAGAAGGCTTTCTTT
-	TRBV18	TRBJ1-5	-	CASSLYSNQPQHF	TGTGCCAGCTCACTCTATAGCAATCAGCCCCAGCATTTT
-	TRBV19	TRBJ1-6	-	CASSINRIREPLHF	TGTGCCAGTAGTATCAACCGGATTAGGGAACCCCTCCACTTT
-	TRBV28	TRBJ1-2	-	CASSGSGWGYTF	TGTGCCAGCAGTGGCAGCGGATGGGGCTACACCTTC
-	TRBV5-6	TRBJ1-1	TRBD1	CASSEGQDRPAFF	TGTGCCAGCAGCGAGGGACAGGACCGTCCGGCTTTCTTT
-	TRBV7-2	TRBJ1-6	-	CASSLLNTPNSPLHF	TGTGCCAGCAGCTTATTAAATACTCCTAATTCACCCCTCCACTTT
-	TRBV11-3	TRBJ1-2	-	CASSLDQKNYGYTF	TGTGCCAGCAGCTTAGATCAGAAAAACTATGGCTACACCTTC
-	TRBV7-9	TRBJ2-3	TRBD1	CASSFYGWDRPTDTQYF	TGTGCCAGCAGCTTCTACGGTTGGGACAGGCCCACAGATACGCAGTATTTT
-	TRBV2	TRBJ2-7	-	CASSAPGSYEQYF	TGTGCCAGCAGTGCCCCAGGGTCCTACGAGCAGTACTTC
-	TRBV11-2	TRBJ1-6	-	CASSWTGVDSPLHF	TGTGCCAGCAGCTGGACCGGGGTGGATTCACCCCTCCACTTT
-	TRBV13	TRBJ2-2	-	CASSRSLGNTGELFF	TGTGCCAGCAGCCGCAGCCTGGGGAACACCGGGGAGCTGTTTTTT
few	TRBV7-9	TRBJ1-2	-	CASRAYGYTF	TGTGCCAGCAGGGCCTATGGCTACACCTTC
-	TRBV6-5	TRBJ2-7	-	CASSYLRQSYEQYF	TGTGCCAGCAGTTACTTAAGACAGTCCTACGAGCAGTACTTC